This T cell receptor (beta chain) comes out of a study of OX40 agonist ivuxolimab in advanced cancers. V gave up 3 bases and J gave up 4 bases; unmatched junction bases: 3. This CDR3 has 14 residues. Germline CDR1 is SGDLS and CDR2 is YYNGEE. Sampling of blood occurred at baseline, cycle 4 day 1, and cycle 7 day 1. TCRdb keeps only in-frame clones here, not all; method: immunoSEQ multiplex PCR. The sample has 60,000 to 65,000 clones; about 90% are singletons. This clone was seen once. What it recognizes is unknown. Notes on the study in general: CD8+ T cells were the subset that, on average, had more expanded clones than CD4+.

The rearrangement uses TRBV9 and TRBJ2-7; 11 bases are a match to TRBD2. Sample: CD4+ or CD8+ T cells sorted from blood, taken in a trial of the OX40 agonist ivuxolimab. The receptor was isolated from an adult with an advanced solid tumor such as melanoma, head and neck, liver or kidney cancer. CDR3 sequence reads: CASSGSGRGYEQYF. Written as DNA, the CDR3 is TGTGCCAGCAGCGGTAGCGGGAGGGGGTACGAGCAGTACTTC.